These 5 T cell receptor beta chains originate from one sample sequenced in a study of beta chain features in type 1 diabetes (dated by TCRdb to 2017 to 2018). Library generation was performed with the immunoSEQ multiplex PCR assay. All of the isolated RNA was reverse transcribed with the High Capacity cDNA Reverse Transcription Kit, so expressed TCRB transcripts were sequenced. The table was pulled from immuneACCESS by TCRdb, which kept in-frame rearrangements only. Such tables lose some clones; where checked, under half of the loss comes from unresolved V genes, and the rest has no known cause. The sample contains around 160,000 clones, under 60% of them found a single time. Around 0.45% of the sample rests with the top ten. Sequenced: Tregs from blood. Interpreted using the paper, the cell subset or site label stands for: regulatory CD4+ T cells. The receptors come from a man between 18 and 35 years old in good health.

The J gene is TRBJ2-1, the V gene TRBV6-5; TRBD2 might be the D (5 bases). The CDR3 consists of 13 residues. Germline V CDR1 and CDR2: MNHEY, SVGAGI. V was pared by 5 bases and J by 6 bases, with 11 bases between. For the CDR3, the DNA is TGTGCCAGCAGTCAACGGACTGTCAATGAGCAGTTCTTC. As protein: CASSQRTVNEQFF.

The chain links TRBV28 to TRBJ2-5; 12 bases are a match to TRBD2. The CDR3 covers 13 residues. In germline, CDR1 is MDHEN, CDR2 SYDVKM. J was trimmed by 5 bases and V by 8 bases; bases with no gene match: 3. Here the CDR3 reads CASALAGGETQYF. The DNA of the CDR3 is TGTGCCAGCGCACTAGCGGGGGGTGAGACCCAGTACTTC. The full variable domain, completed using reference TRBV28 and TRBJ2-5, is DVKVTQSSRYLVKRTGEKVFLECVQDMDHENMFWYRQDPGLGLRLIYFSYDVKMKEKGDIPEGYSVSREKKERFSLILESASTNQTSMYLCASALAGGETQYFGPGTRLLVL.

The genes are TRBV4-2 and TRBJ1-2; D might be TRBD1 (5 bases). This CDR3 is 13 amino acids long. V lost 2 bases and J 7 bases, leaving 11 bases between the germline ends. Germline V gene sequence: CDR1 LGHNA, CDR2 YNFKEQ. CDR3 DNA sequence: TGTGCCAGCAGCCAACTCCAGGGTGGTGGCTACACCTTC. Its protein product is CASSQLQGGGYTF.

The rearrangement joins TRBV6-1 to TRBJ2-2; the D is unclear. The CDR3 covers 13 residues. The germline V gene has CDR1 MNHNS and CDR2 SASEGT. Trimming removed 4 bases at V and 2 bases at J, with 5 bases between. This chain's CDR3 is CASSASNTGELFF. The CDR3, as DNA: TGTGCCAGCAGTGCCAGTAACACCGGGGAGCTGTTTTTT.

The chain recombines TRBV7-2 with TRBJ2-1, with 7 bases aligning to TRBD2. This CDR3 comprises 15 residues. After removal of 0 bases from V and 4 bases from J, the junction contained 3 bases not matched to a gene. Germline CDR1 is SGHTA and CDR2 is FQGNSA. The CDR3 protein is CASSLAGGVYNEQFF. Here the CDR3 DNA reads TGTGCCAGCAGCTTAGCGGGGGGGGTATACAATGAGCAGTTCTTC.